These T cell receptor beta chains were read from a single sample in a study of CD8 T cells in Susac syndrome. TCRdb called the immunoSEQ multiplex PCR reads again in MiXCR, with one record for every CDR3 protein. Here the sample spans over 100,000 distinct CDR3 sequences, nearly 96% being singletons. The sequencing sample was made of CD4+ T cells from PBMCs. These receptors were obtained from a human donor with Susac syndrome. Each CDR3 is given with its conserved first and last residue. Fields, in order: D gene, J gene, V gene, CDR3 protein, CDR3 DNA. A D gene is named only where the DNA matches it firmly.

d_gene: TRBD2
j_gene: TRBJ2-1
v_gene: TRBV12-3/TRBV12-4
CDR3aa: CASTPRGGLEQFF
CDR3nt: TGTGCCAGCACCCCTCGGGGGGGCTTGGAGCAGTTCTTC

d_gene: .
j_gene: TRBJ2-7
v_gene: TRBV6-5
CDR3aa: CASRSLYEQYF
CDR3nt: TGTGCCAGCAGGAGTCTCTACGAGCAGTACTTC

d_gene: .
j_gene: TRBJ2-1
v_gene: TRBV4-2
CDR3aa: CASSQVGGRDEQFF
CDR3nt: TGTGCCAGCAGCCAAGTGGGTGGGAGAGATGAGCAGTTCTTC

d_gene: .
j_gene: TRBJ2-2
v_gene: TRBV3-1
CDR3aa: CASSPDDTTGELFF
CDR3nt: TGTGCCAGCAGCCCAGACGACACCACCGGGGAGCTGTTTTTT

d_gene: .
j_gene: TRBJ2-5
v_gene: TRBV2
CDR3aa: CASSLPGETQYF
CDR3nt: TGTGCCAGCAGTCTCCCCGGAGAGACCCAGTACTTC

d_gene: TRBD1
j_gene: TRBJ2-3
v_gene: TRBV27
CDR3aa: CASNLTPSQGQGMHTQYF
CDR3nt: TGTGCCAGCAACCTTACTCCATCCCAGGGACAGGGGATGCATACGCAGTATTTT

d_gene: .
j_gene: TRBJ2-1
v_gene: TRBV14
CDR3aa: CASSQGGSSGLYNEQFF
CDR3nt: TGTGCCAGCAGCCAAGGAGGATCGAGCGGGTTATACAATGAGCAGTTCTTC

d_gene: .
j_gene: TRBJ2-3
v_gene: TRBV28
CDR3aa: CASNLPEGPDTQYF
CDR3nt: TGTGCCAGCAACCTACCCGAGGGCCCAGATACGCAGTATTTT

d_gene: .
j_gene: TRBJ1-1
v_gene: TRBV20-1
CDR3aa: CSARDGRQLTEAFF
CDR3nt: TGCAGTGCTAGAGATGGTCGGCAGCTCACTGAAGCTTTCTTT

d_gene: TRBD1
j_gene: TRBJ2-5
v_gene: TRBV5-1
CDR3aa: CASIEHRGPGETQYF
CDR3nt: TGCGCCAGCATCGAGCACAGGGGACCGGGGGAGACCCAGTACTTC

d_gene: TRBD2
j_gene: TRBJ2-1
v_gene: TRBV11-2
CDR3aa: CASSLVGTSDEQFF
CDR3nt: TGTGCCAGCAGCTTAGTCGGGACTAGCGATGAGCAGTTCTTC

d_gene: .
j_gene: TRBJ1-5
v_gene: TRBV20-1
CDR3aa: CSAQPGFSQPQHF
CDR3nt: TGCAGTGCCCAACCAGGGTTCTCTCAGCCCCAGCATTTT

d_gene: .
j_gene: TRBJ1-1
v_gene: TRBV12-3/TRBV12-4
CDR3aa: CASRGVRPSTEAFF
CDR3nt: TGTGCCTCACGTGGAGTCCGACCTTCCACTGAAGCTTTCTTT

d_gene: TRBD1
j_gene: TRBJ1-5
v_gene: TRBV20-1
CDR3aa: CSAGVQGALSNQPQHF
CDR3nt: TGCAGTGCCGGGGTTCAGGGGGCGCTGAGCAATCAGCCCCAGCATTTT